A single sample is the source of the 29 T cell receptor beta chains below, sequenced in a study of T cells after yellow fever vaccination. TCRdb passed the 5' RACE reads through MiXCR, listing each CDR3 protein once. Here the sample spans about 26,000 distinct CDR3 sequences, 4.5% being singletons. The sample was PBMCs, either bulk or a sorted T-cell subset (CD4+, CD8+, memory, or dextramer-sorted; not recorded which), taken on the day of the yellow fever booster vaccination. The receptor set was obtained from a man aged 18 to 30 who received the YFV17D yellow fever vaccine.

This clonotype was found many times. J is TRBJ1-1 and V is TRBV5-1; D call uncertain. Germline lookup yields CDR1 SGHRS and CDR2 YFSETQ. V was shortened by 5 bases and J by 8 bases, with 16 bases between the two germline ends. This CDR3 has 13 amino acids. CDR3 bases: TGCGCCAGCAGTCAAAGGGCAGAGACCGAAGCTTTCTTT. Its translation: CASSQRAETEAFF.

At least ten counts were recorded for this clonotype. The chain employs TRBV6-2 or TRBV6-3 and TRBJ1-2; 7 nucleotides align to TRBD1. CDR3 size: 15 residues. Germline V lookup: CDR1 MNHEY, CDR2 SVGEGT. The V gene end was trimmed by 5 bases and the J gene end by 2 bases; junction bases not matched to a gene: 8. The CDR3 here is CASSPLKDRNYGYTF. Here the CDR3 DNA reads TGTGCCAGCAGTCCACTAAAGGACAGGAACTATGGCTACACCTTC.

Ten or more counts support this clonotype. V and J are TRBV6-5 and TRBJ1-2, with 8 bases matching TRBD1. The CDR3 has 12 amino acids. Germline lookup yields CDR1 MNHEY and CDR2 SVGAGI. The V and J ends lost 8 bases and 3 bases, in that order; junction bases with no gene match: 2. The CDR3 reads CASQGAYYGYTF. CDR3 bases: TGTGCCAGCCAGGGGGCTTACTATGGCTACACCTTC.

This clonotype was counted ten times or more. V gene TRBV6-5 combines with J gene TRBJ1-1, with a tentative D call TRBD1 (6 bases). Trimming stripped 6 bases from V and 8 bases from J, with 13 bases between. This CDR3 contains 12 residues. The germline gives CDR1 MNHEY, CDR2 SVGAGI. CDR3: CASSTTGSEAFF. CDR3 coding DNA: TGTGCCAGCAGCACTACAGGGTCCGAAGCTTTCTTT.

This clonotype was seen many times. V is TRBV7-3 and J is TRBJ2-1; D ambiguous. Trimming stripped 5 bases from V and 1 base from J, with 15 bases between. This CDR3 is 16 amino acids long. Germline CDR1 and CDR2: SGHTA and FQGTGA. The chain's CDR3 is CASSPSLSPSYNEQFF. Written as DNA, the CDR3 is TGTGCCAGCAGCCCCTCGCTTAGCCCGTCCTACAATGAGCAGTTCTTC.

This clonotype has a count of ten or more. The rearrangement links TRBV20-1 to TRBJ1-6; 7 bases agree with TRBD1. After removal of 6 bases from V and 7 bases from J, the junction contained 12 bases not matched to a gene. Germline V gives CDR1 DFQATT, CDR2 SNEGSKA (reference sequence). This CDR3 is 15 amino acids long. CDR3 coding DNA: TGCAGTGCCAGGGGGGCGGCAGGGCGGAATTCACCCCTCCACTTT. Encoded protein: CSARGAAGRNSPLHF.

This clonotype appeared many times. The chain couples TRBV9 to TRBJ2-1, with D possibly TRBD2 on 5 matching bases. V lost 0 bases to trimming and J lost 9 bases, with 7 bases between them. The CDR3 length is 12 residues. Germline loops: CDR1 SGDLS, CDR2 YYNGEE. The CDR3 region is CASSVVRGEQFF. DNA for the CDR3: TGTGCCAGCAGCGTAGTTCGGGGTGAGCAGTTCTTC.

This clonotype occurred many times. V and J are TRBV24-1 and TRBJ1-2, with D perhaps matching TRBD1 (5 bases). The CDR3 extends over 12 amino acids. The germline V gene encodes CDR1 KGHDR and CDR2 SFDVKD. The V end was cut by 6 bases, the J end by 6 bases, with 10 bases between. This CDR3 is CATSQGIDGYTF. The CDR3 DNA sequence: TGTGCCACCAGTCAGGGTATCGATGGCTACACCTTC.

This clonotype was recorded many times. This chain connects TRBV7-6 to TRBJ2-1; D is tentatively TRBD1 or TRBD2 (6 bases each). Per germline, CDR1 SGHVS and CDR2 FNYEAQ. The V and J ends lost 5 bases and 9 bases respectively, with 20 bases between them. This CDR3 contains 15 residues. CDR3 amino acids: CASSQEGGPGGEQFF. CDR3 nucleotides: TGTGCCAGCAGCCAAGAAGGGGGGCCCGGCGGTGAGCAGTTCTTC.

Many counts were recorded for this clonotype. The V and J genes are TRBV20-1 and TRBJ2-5, with unresolved D. The CDR3 has 10 residues. V gave up 6 bases and J gave up 2 bases, with 4 bases separating them. Looked up from germline, CDR1 is DFQATT and CDR2 is SNEGSKA (reference sequence). The CDR3 sequence is CSASQETQYF. CDR3 in DNA: TGCAGTGCCTCTCAAGAGACCCAGTACTTC.

This clonotype was counted many times. This chain links TRBV2 with TRBJ2-5; D is unclear. CDR1 SNHLY and CDR2 FYNNEI come from the germline V gene. V lost 10 bases and J 6 bases, leaving 9 bases between the germline ends. CDR3 length: 10 amino acids. The CDR3 loop reads CATQRKTQYF. DNA of the CDR3: TGTGCCACACAAAGGAAGACCCAGTACTTC.

This clonotype was counted many times. The V gene is TRBV5-1, the J gene TRBJ2-1; D may be TRBD2 (5 bases). From germline, CDR1 is SGHRS and CDR2 YFSETQ. The V and J ends lost 1 base and 12 bases respectively, with 17 bases between them. The CDR3 has 14 amino acids. The CDR3 sequence: CASSLYTGTGGQFF. DNA for the CDR3: TGCGCCAGCAGCTTGTATACTGGCACTGGAGGGCAGTTCTTC.

About this clonotype: A much larger clone differs by one base, so this may be a read error. The chain couples TRBV20-1 to TRBJ2-7, with 14 positions matching TRBD2. Germline-derived CDR1 and CDR2 are DFQATT and SNEGSKA (reference sequence). There are 14 residues in the CDR3. The DNA of the CDR3 is TGCAGTGCGTCCGGGACTAGCGGGGGTCTCGAGCTGTACTTC. It yields the protein CSASGTSGGLELYF.

The sample holds a few counts of this clonotype. The rearrangement joins TRBV11-2 to TRBJ1-2, with TRBD1 matching 7 bases. This CDR3 has 16 amino acids. The ends lost 5 bases at V and 4 bases at J; junction bases unmatched: 13. CDR1 SGHAT and CDR2 FQNNGV come from the germline V gene. CDR3 nucleotide sequence: TGTGCCAGCAGCCCGACCCGGGACAGTACATCCTATGGCTACACCTTC. Its translation: CASSPTRDSTSYGYTF.

This clonotype was detected a few times. The chain couples TRBV5-6 to TRBJ2-5; TRBD1 agrees at 9 bases. Trimming took 3 bases from V and 5 from J; bases not matched to a gene: 5. This CDR3 is built from 14 residues. The germline CDR1 and CDR2 sequences are SGHDT and YYEEEE. The CDR3, as DNA: TGTGCCAGCAGCTCGACAGGGGGTGGGGAGACCCAGTACTTC. It specifies CASSSTGGGETQYF.

This clonotype has at least ten counts. The rearrangement joins TRBV2 to TRBJ2-7; no reliable D call. CDR1 SNHLY and CDR2 FYNNEI come from the germline V gene. This CDR3 region has 12 residues. Trimming took 5 bases from V and 4 from J, leaving 9 bases between them. This chain's CDR3 is CASSSNSYEQYV. CDR3 coding DNA: TGTGCCAGCAGTAGTAACTCTTACGAGCAGTACGTC.

This clonotype has a count of ten or more. This CDR3 reads CASKDRTQLMNTEAFF. The CDR3, as DNA: TGTGCCAGCAAAGATAGGACACAGCTCATGAACACTGAAGCTTTCTTT. The V gene is TRBV6-6, the J gene TRBJ1-1; TRBD1 might be the D (5 bases). The V and J ends lost 7 bases and 0 bases respectively, with 18 bases between them. The CDR3 is 16 amino acids. CDR1 and CDR2 from the germline V gene are MNHNY and SVGAGI (reference sequence).

The chain combines TRBV4-3 with TRBJ2-1; possibly TRBD1 for D (6 bases). V lost 1 base, J lost 4 bases, and 14 bases lay in between. CDR3 length: 16 residues. The germline gives CDR1 LGHNA, CDR2 YSLEER. The CDR3 DNA reads as TGCGCCAGCAGCCAAGCAAAGGGCAGGGGATACAATGAGCAGTTCTTC. Translating gives CASSQAKGRGYNEQFF.

This clonotype was counted ten times or more. The chain carries TRBV7-3 and TRBJ2-5; 8 bases match TRBD2. The length of the CDR3 is 14 residues. Unmatched junction bases numbered 3, after V lost 2 bases and J lost 4 bases. Germline values: CDR1 SGHTA, CDR2 FQGTGA. As DNA, the CDR3 is TGTGCCAGCAGCTTAGCGGGGGGAGGAGAGACCCAGTACTTC. Its protein is CASSLAGGGETQYF.

This clonotype was counted at least ten times. J is TRBJ1-2 and V is TRBV12-3 or TRBV12-4; TRBD1 is a possible D gene (6 bases). The V gene lost 4 bases and the J gene lost 4 bases, with 10 bases spanning the gap. The CDR3 consists of 13 residues. The CDR3 reads CASSSTGSYGYTF. CDR3 in DNA: TGTGCCAGCAGTTCGACAGGTTCCTATGGCTACACCTTC.

This clonotype appeared once. This could be a read error, since a much larger clone is one nucleotide away. The chain uses TRBV11-2 and TRBJ1-1; a possible D gene is TRBD1 (5 bases). CDR3 length: 15 residues. CDR1 and CDR2 from the germline V gene are SGHAT and FQNNGV. V lost 5 bases and J 5 bases, leaving 18 bases between the germline ends. Here the CDR3 reads CASSPIRGSGTEAFF. The CDR3 DNA follows: TGTGCCAGCAGCCCTATCCGGGGGTCAGGGACTGAAGCTTTCTTT.

This clonotype was picked up many times. The rearrangement joins TRBV4-3 to TRBJ2-6; TRBD1 might be the D (6 bases). The CDR3 contains 17 residues. Trimming cost V 0 bases and J 2 bases, with 11 bases left between them. Germline values: CDR1 LGHNA, CDR2 YSLEER. The CDR3 is CASSQETQGTGANVLTF. The CDR3 DNA follows: TGCGCCAGCAGCCAAGAAACCCAGGGGACTGGGGCCAACGTCCTGACTTTC.

This clonotype came up many times. The rearrangement links TRBV7-9 to TRBJ2-7, with TRBD2 identical over 15 bases. There are 16 residues in the CDR3. The J segment lost 7 bases and the V segment lost 1 base, leaving 5 bases of the junction unmatched. The V gene's germline CDR1 is SEHNR and CDR2 FQNEAQ (reference sequence). The CDR3 sequence: CASSLGTSGGAGEQYV. CDR3 DNA: TGTGCCAGCAGCTTAGGGACTAGCGGGGGGGCAGGTGAGCAGTACGTC.

This clonotype was observed at least ten times. The chain joins TRBV20-1 to TRBJ2-1; 10 nucleotides agree with TRBD2. The CDR3 runs to 14 residues. V shed 4 bases and J 4 bases; nucleotides not matched to a gene: 4. Germline V lookup: CDR1 DFQATT, CDR2 SNEGSKA (reference sequence). The CDR3 region is CSANAAGGYNEQFF. As DNA, the CDR3 is TGCAGTGCTAATGCAGCGGGGGGGTACAATGAGCAGTTCTTC.

This clonotype was observed many times. The chain couples TRBV7-7 to TRBJ2-7; 10 nucleotides line up with TRBD2. Germline V CDR1 and CDR2: SSHAT, FNYEAQ (reference sequence). CDR3 length: 17 amino acids. As DNA, the CDR3 is TGTGCTAGCAGCTTAGCTCGGACTAGCGGAGGGTATCGAGAGCAGTACGTC. It translates to CASSLARTSGGYREQYV.

In this sample, this clonotype turned up a few times. One end of the junction is discordant with germline, which a read error may explain. The chain carries TRBV3-1 and TRBJ2-5; TRBD1 matches at 8 bases. The CDR3 has 20 residues. CDR1 and CDR2 from the germline V gene are LGHDT and YNNKEL (reference sequence). The CDR3 DNA reads TGTGCCAGCAGCCAAGAAGCCCGGCACAGGGGGGCGCTAGATCCCGAGATCCAGTACTTC. It codes for CASSQEARHRGALDPEIQYF.

This clonotype has a count of ten or more. The gene calls are TRBV27 and TRBJ2-1; D gene uncertain. Germline CDR1 reads MNHEY; CDR2 reads SMNVEV (reference sequence). Trimming took 2 bases from V and 6 from J, leaving 8 bases between them. The CDR3 is 13 amino acids. The CDR3 nucleotides are TGTGCCAGCAGTTTAGGGCTAGGCAATGAGCAGTTCTTC. It specifies CASSLGLGNEQFF.

This clonotype was seen repeatedly, ten times or more. The V gene is TRBV6-5, the J gene TRBJ2-7, with 8 bases aligning to TRBD2. Trimming at V came to 6 bases and at J to 0 bases, leaving 7 bases not matched to a gene. Germline CDR1 MNHEY, CDR2 SVGAGI. This CDR3 comprises 15 residues. As DNA, the CDR3 is TGTGCCAGCAGCCGATTAGCGGGGAGCTCCTACGAGCAGTACTTC. Protein product: CASSRLAGSSYEQYF.

This clonotype has a count of ten or more. The chain uses TRBV7-2 and TRBJ1-2, with TRBD1 as a possible D gene (6 bases). V lost 8 bases to trimming and J lost 3 bases, with 16 bases between them. Germline lookup yields CDR1 SGHTA and CDR2 FQGNSA. The CDR3 contains 14 residues. The CDR3 bases are TGTGCCAGCCGCCCCGGGGGCGCGGACTATGGCTACACCTTC. Translation: CASRPGGADYGYTF.